One sample yielded the 4 T cell receptor beta chains listed below, sequenced in a study of T cell responses to AZD1222 COVID-19 vaccine. TCRdb's table, derived via immunoSEQ multiplex PCR, lists solely in-frame clones and lacks some. There are some 120,000 clones in the sample; about 85% occur only once, and roughly 4.5% lies in the top ten. The sample here was peripheral blood, taken on day 0 of AZD1222 vaccination. The source is an adult in good health.

The chain uses TRBV7-2 and TRBJ2-7; 10 bases are shared with TRBD2. Germline V CDR1 and CDR2: SGHTA, FQGNSA. V trimming: 0 bases; J trimming: 2 bases; junction bases outside the gene matches: 10. The CDR3 extends over 18 amino acids. The CDR3 here is CASSLARSLAGVTYEQYF. Written as DNA, the CDR3 is TGTGCCAGCAGCTTAGCGCGGAGCCTAGCGGGAGTCACCTACGAGCAGTACTTC.

The chain is built from TRBV10-2 and TRBJ2-1, with 7 bases matching TRBD1. Looked up from germline, CDR1 is WSHSY and CDR2 is SAAADI. V lost 9 bases and J lost 6; bases outside the gene matches: 8. The CDR3 is 13 residues long. CDR3 in amino acids: CASRQGRSNEQFF. Here the CDR3 DNA reads TGCGCCAGTCGACAGGGAAGGAGCAATGAGCAGTTCTTC.

The chain has TRBV19 and TRBJ1-2, with a possible D match to TRBD1 (5 bases). From germline, CDR1 is LNHDA and CDR2 SQIVND (reference sequence). Trimming took off 9 bases at V and 5 bases at J, with 16 bases between the two ends. This CDR3 has 13 amino acids. CDR3 nucleotides: TGTGCCAGCCACCGGGGGGTAGGGTATGGCTACACCTTC. Amino acids: CASHRGVGYGYTF.

The V gene is TRBV2, the J gene TRBJ1-1, with TRBD1 identical over 8 bases. The germline gives CDR1 SNHLY, CDR2 FYNNEI. After removal of 2 bases from V and 1 base from J, the junction contained 3 bases not matched to a gene. The CDR3 sequence is 15 residues long. CDR3 loop: CASSELGTGNTEAFF. In DNA form, the CDR3 reads TGTGCCAGCAGTGAATTGGGGACAGGGAACACTGAAGCTTTCTTT.